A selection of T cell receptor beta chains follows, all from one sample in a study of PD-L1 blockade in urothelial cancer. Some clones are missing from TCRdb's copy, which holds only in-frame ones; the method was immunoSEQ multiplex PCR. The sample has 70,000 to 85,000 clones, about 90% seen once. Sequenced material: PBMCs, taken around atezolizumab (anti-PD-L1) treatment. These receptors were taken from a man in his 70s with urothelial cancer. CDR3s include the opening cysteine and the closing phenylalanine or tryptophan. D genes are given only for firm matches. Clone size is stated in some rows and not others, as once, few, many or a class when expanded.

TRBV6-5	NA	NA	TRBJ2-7	CASSYSAAALSYEQYF	TGTGCCAGCAGTTACTCGGCGGCTGCACTCTCCTACGAGCAGTACTTC
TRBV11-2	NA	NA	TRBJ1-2	CASQAGVEGYTF	TGTGCCAGCCAGGCGGGGGTGGAGGGCTACACCTTC
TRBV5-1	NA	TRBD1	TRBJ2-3	CASSFDHGTGGDTQYF	TGCGCCAGCAGCTTTGATCACGGGACAGGGGGAGATACGCAGTATTTT
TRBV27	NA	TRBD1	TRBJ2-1	CASSPGTGPYNEQFF	TGTGCCAGCAGTCCCGGGACAGGGCCCTACAATGAGCAGTTCTTC
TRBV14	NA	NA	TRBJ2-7	CASSQETGTYGRNEQYF	TGTGCCAGCAGCCAAGAAACCGGGACTTACGGTAGAAACGAGCAGTACTTC
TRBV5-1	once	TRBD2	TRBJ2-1	CASSLAASGTSYNEQFF	TGCGCCAGCAGCTTGGCGGCTAGCGGGACCTCCTACAATGAGCAGTTCTTC
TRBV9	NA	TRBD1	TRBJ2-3	CASTGQGGDTQYF	TGTGCCAGCACGGGACAGGGTGGAGATACGCAGTATTTT
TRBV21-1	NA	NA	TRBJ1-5	CASSIDRGRGRQPQHF	TGTGCCAGCAGCATAGACAGGGGGCGCGGTAGACAGCCCCAGCATTTT
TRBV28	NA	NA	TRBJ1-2	CASSTPSFDKGYGYTF	TGTGCCAGCAGTACCCCCTCGTTCGACAAGGGGTATGGCTACACCTTC
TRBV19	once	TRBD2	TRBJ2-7	CASSPRPGRVREQYF	TGTGCCAGTAGCCCAAGGCCGGGGAGGGTTCGGGAGCAGTACTTC
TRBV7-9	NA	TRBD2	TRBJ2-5	CASSLSPLAGGKETQYF	TGTGCCAGCAGCCTAAGTCCCCTAGCGGGAGGGAAAGAGACCCAGTACTTC
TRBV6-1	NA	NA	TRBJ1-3	CASSEVSYSGNTIYF	TGTGCCAGCAGTGAAGTCTCCTACTCTGGAAACACCATATATTTT
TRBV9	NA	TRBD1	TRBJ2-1	CASTPDETGGWNEQFF	TGTGCCAGCACCCCCGACGAGACAGGGGGTTGGAATGAGCAGTTCTTC
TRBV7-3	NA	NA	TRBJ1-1	CASSTGGGSEAFF	TGTGCCAGCAGCACGGGGGGTGGAAGTGAAGCTTTCTTT
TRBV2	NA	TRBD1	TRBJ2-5	CASVRGLGETQYF	TGTGCCAGCGTAAGGGGGCTGGGAGAGACCCAGTACTTC
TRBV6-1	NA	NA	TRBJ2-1	CASSEGWGDEQFF	TGTGCCAGCAGTGAAGGGTGGGGGGACGAGCAGTTCTTC
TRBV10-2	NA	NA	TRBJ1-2	CASSDASGYTF	TGCGCCAGCAGCGATGCGAGTGGCTACACCTTC
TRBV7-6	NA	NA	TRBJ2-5	CASSPNQETQYF	TGTGCCAGCAGCCCCAACCAAGAGACCCAGTACTTC
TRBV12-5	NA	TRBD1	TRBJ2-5	CASGLGQGDLKYF	TGTGCTAGTGGTTTGGGACAGGGGGACCTAAAGTACTTC